The next 24 T cell receptor beta chains were all read from a single sample in a study of T cell repertoires in cytomegalovirus infection. One entry per CDR3 protein results from TCRdb running MiXCR on the reads. The repertoire holds about 130,000 distinct CDR3 sequences, with more than 20% as singletons. These TCRs' antigens remain unknown. The sequencing sample was made of PBMCs, sequenced either directly or after in vitro stimulation (not recorded which). The receptors were gathered from a human donor in good health (CMV status not recorded). Some clones in this sample may be carry-over from other donors' samples.

The rearrangement links TRBV12-3 or TRBV12-4 to TRBJ1-2; D gene unclear. The V and J ends lost 2 bases and 6 bases respectively, with 7 bases between them. The CDR3 runs 12 residues. The CDR3 region is CASSLTMNGYTF. CDR3 sequence (DNA): TGTGCCAGCAGTTTAACTATGAATGGCTACACCTTC.

A few counts support this clonotype. V and J are TRBV10-2 and TRBJ2-3, with 9 bases that match TRBD1. CDR3 length: 15 amino acids. Germline CDR1 reads WSHSY; CDR2 reads SAAADI. V gave up 5 bases and J gave up 3 bases; unmatched junction bases: 6. CDR3 sequence (DNA): TGCGCCAGCAGTCAACCGGGACAGGGAACAGATACGCAGTATTTT. As protein: CASSQPGQGTDTQYF.

V is TRBV9 and J is TRBJ2-1, with 7 bases lining up with TRBD2. CDR3 length equals 15 residues. J lost 8 bases, V lost 0 bases, and 8 bases had no gene match. From germline, CDR1 is SGDLS and CDR2 YYNGEE. CDR3 sequence (DNA): TGTGCCAGCAGCGTAGGTGGCGGGAGTTTGGATGAGCAGTTCTTC. It is translated as CASSVGGGSLDEQFF. Using reference TRBV9 and TRBJ2-1 for the parts outside the CDR3, the full variable domain is DSGVTQTPKHLITATGQRVTLRCSPRSGDLSVYWYQQSLDQGLQFLIQYYNGEERAKGNILERFSAQQFPDLHSELNLSSLELGDSALYFCASSVGGGSLDEQFFGPGTRLTVL.

J is TRBJ2-7 and V is TRBV6-2 or TRBV6-3; 12 positions agree with TRBD2. CDR3 length: 15 amino acids. The J segment lost 2 bases and the V segment lost 6 bases, leaving 5 bases of the junction unmatched. CDR1 is MNHEY, CDR2 SVGEGT, per germline. The CDR3 spells CASSQTSGRTYEQYF. Written as DNA, the CDR3 is TGTGCCAGCAGCCAGACTAGCGGGAGAACCTACGAGCAGTACTTC.

A note on this clonotype: Being one base from a much bigger clone, this may be a read error. The chain combines TRBV7-2 with TRBJ2-1, with 8 nucleotides matching TRBD1. This CDR3 has 15 amino acids. Germline V gives CDR1 SGHTA, CDR2 FQGNSA. In DNA, the CDR3 is TGTGCCAGCAGCTTATCCCAGGGGGCGCGAGGTGAGCGGTTCTTC. Protein product: CASSLSQGARGERFF. The full variable domain, its missing parts supplied by reference TRBV7-2 and TRBJ2-1, is GAGVSQSPSNKVTEKGKDVELRCDPISGHTALYWYRQSLGQGLEFLIYFQGNSAPDKSGLPSDRFSAERTGGSVSTLTIQRTQQEDSAVYLCASSLSQGARGERFFGPGTRLTVL.

This rearrangement joins TRBV12-5 to TRBJ1-5; 7 bases agree with TRBD1. Germline V CDR1 and CDR2: LGHNT, FRNRAP. The ends lost 6 bases at V and 2 bases at J; junction bases unmatched: 1. The length of the CDR3 is 13 residues. In DNA, the CDR3 is TGTGCTAGTGGCACAGGGGGCAATCAGCCCCAGCATTTT. Its translation is CASGTGGNQPQHF.

This clonotype has a handful of counts. The rearrangement joins TRBV5-5 to TRBJ2-5; D is possibly TRBD2 (6 bases). The germline V gene encodes CDR1 SGHKS and CDR2 YYEKEE (reference sequence). Between the trimmed V and J ends, which lost 1 base and 4 bases, there was a span of 8 bases. The CDR3 is made up of 13 amino acids. The CDR3 DNA is TGTGCCAGCAGCTTGCATAGCGGAGAGACCCAGTACTTC. It is translated as CASSLHSGETQYF.

This clonotype was seen more than once but under ten times. The CDR3, as DNA: TGCAGTGCTAGAGAGGGCACAGATACGCAGTATTTT. Its protein is CSAREGTDTQYF. J is TRBJ2-3 and V is TRBV20-1; no definite D call. Trimming shortened V by 0 bases and J by 1 base, and 2 bases separated the two germline ends. This CDR3 is 12 amino acids long. From germline, CDR1 is DFQATT and CDR2 SNEGSKA (reference sequence).

This clonotype was seen many times. The rearrangement links TRBV7-6 to TRBJ2-3, with D possibly being TRBD1 (5 bases). This CDR3 spans 15 amino acids. From germline, CDR1 is SGHVS and CDR2 FNYEAQ. V was trimmed by 2 bases and J by 6 bases, leaving 15 bases between them. DNA of the CDR3: TGTGCCAGCAGCTTATCGACAGTGGCGGTCGATACGCAGTATTTT. Residues: CASSLSTVAVDTQYF.

The CDR3 nucleotides are TGTGCCAGCAGCCCCCCCGGAGGGACAACCTACGAGCAGTACTTC. Translated: CASSPPGGTTYEQYF. The chain carries TRBV28 and TRBJ2-7; D tentatively fits TRBD1 or TRBD2 (6 bases each). The CDR3 covers 15 residues. V shed 6 bases and J shed 2 bases, with 17 bases lying between them. Per germline, CDR1 MDHEN and CDR2 SYDVKM.

A few counts support this clonotype. V is TRBV20-1 and J is TRBJ2-1; TRBD2 is a possible D gene (5 bases). Trimming shortened V by 4 bases and J by 4 bases, and 14 bases separated the two germline ends. Germline CDR1 DFQATT, CDR2 SNEGSKA (reference sequence). The CDR3 length is 14 residues. The CDR3 reads CSATDVGDYNEQFF. DNA of the CDR3: TGCAGTGCTACTGACGTCGGGGATTACAATGAGCAGTTCTTC.

Of note for this clonotype: A read error is possible here, since a much larger clone lies one base away. J is TRBJ2-3 and V is TRBV6-6; D may be TRBD1 or TRBD2 (5 bases each). CDR1 and CDR2 (germline): MNHNY, SVGAGI (reference sequence). The CDR3 runs to 15 residues. This CDR3 is CASCYSEGHTDTQYF. The CDR3 DNA is TGTGCCAGCTGTTACTCCGAGGGGCACACAGATACGCAGTATTTT.

This chain connects TRBV12-3 or TRBV12-4 to TRBJ2-1; D could derive from TRBD1 or TRBD2 (5 bases each). This CDR3 region has 16 residues. The V and J ends lost 6 bases and 5 bases respectively, with 20 bases between them. CDR3 DNA: TGTGCCAGCAGAACGTTACGGGACCACATAAACAATGAGCAGTTCTTC. Protein product: CASRTLRDHINNEQFF.

The genes are TRBV4-3 and TRBJ2-3; no definite D call. The V end was cut by 1 base, the J end by 4 bases, with 9 bases between. The CDR3 is made up of 14 amino acids. The germline V gene encodes CDR1 LGHNA and CDR2 YSLEER. CDR3 sequence reads: CASSQVRSADTQYF. For the CDR3, the DNA is TGCGCCAGCAGCCAAGTTCGCTCGGCAGATACGCAGTATTTT.

This sequence joins TRBV28 and TRBJ2-1; no clear D. The CDR3 totals 13 residues. Trimming stripped 2 bases from V and 8 bases from J, with 10 bases between. Per the germline V gene, CDR1 is MDHEN and CDR2 is SYDVKM. DNA for the CDR3: TGTGCCAGCAGTTTAACCCACACGTATGAGCAGTTCTTC. Translating it yields CASSLTHTYEQFF.

Only a few counts were recorded for this clonotype. The DNA for the CDR3 is TGTGCCAGCAGCAAAGCCCGGACCGGGGAGCTGTTTTTT. Its protein product is CASSKARTGELFF. This chain uses TRBV7-2 with TRBJ2-2, with D unresolved. The CDR3 is 13 residues long. Germline V gene lookup returns CDR1 SGHTA and CDR2 FQGNSA. Trimming pared 5 bases from V and 5 bases from J, leaving 9 bases between.

This clonotype was counted ten times or more. The chain carries TRBV7-2 and TRBJ2-1; possible D gene TRBD2, 6 bases. Germline values: CDR1 SGHTA, CDR2 FQGNSA. This CDR3 is 14 amino acids long. The V and J ends lost 5 bases and 10 bases respectively, with 18 bases between them. The CDR3: CASSPSLAESEQFF. The CDR3 DNA is TGTGCCAGCAGCCCCTCTTTAGCGGAGTCCGAGCAGTTCTTC.

The chain is built from TRBV13 and TRBJ1-1, with 7 nucleotides matching TRBD1. V lost 5 bases and J lost 3; bases outside the gene matches: 6. This CDR3 contains 14 residues. Germline V CDR1 and CDR2: PRHDT, FYEKMQ (reference sequence). CDR3 loop: CASSLDREDTEAFF. In DNA form, the CDR3 reads TGTGCCAGCAGCCTCGACAGGGAGGACACTGAAGCTTTCTTT.

This clonotype has only a few counts. The genes are TRBV11-2 and TRBJ2-5; unclear D gene. The V gene lost 3 bases and the J gene lost 1 base, with 9 bases spanning the gap. The germline V gene has CDR1 SGHAT and CDR2 FQNNGV. The CDR3 contains 14 residues. The CDR3 nucleotides are TGTGCCAGCAGCTTTCAGGCTGGCCAAGAGACCCAGTACTTC. Translating it yields CASSFQAGQETQYF.

The chain carries TRBV7-2 and TRBJ2-3; D call uncertain. Between the trimmed V and J ends, which lost 5 bases and 2 bases, there was a span of 8 bases. Germline V gives CDR1 SGHTA, CDR2 FQGNSA. The CDR3 runs to 13 residues. The CDR3 spells CASSTPPTDTQYF. In DNA, the CDR3 is TGTGCCAGCAGCACCCCCCCCACAGATACGCAGTATTTT.

This clonotype was observed many times. The chain joins TRBV7-9 to TRBJ1-6; D not certain. Germline V CDR1 and CDR2: SEHNR, FQNEAQ (reference sequence). The CDR3 has 14 amino acids. V gave up 5 bases and J gave up 7 bases, with 12 bases separating them. DNA for the CDR3: TGTGCCAGCAGCCCCCGACCAGAGAATTCACCCCTCCACTTT. Its protein product is CASSPRPENSPLHF.

This clonotype came up a few times. The chain carries TRBV7-6 and TRBJ1-4; D possibly corresponds to TRBD1 (6 bases). The V and J ends lost 5 bases and 8 bases respectively, with 21 bases between them. The CDR3 is made up of 16 amino acids. CDR1 SGHVS and CDR2 FNYEAQ come from the germline V gene. CDR3 nucleotide sequence: TGTGCCAGCAGCCCCATAGCAAACGGGGGCGTCGAAAAACTGTTTTTT. Its translation is CASSPIANGGVEKLFF.

This clonotype has more than one count but fewer than ten. The gene calls are TRBV18 and TRBJ1-5; D gene unclear. This CDR3 comprises 15 residues. Germline V gene sequence: CDR1 KGHSH, CDR2 LQKENI. V was pared by 2 bases and J by 6 bases, with 14 bases between. CDR3 DNA sequence: TGTGCCAGCTCACCAGAGCCGGGTGTCGGTCAGCCCCAGCATTTT. The encoded protein is CASSPEPGVGQPQHF.

The V gene is TRBV20-1, the J gene TRBJ2-5, with a tentative D call TRBD2 (6 bases). The CDR3 covers 11 residues. The ends were cut back, 7 bases at V and 5 bases at J, with 11 bases in the middle. Germline V gene sequence: CDR1 DFQATT, CDR2 SNEGSKA (reference sequence). The CDR3 coding sequence is TGCAGTGTTCAGGAGGGGGAGACCCAGTACTTC. It encodes CSVQEGETQYF.